This TCR beta chain appears in the sequencing data of a study of CD8+CD57+ T cells in acquired aplastic anemia. Study-wide background: The study obtained an average of approximately 2.9 ug of DNA from sorted CD4+ and CD8+ cells. In CD4+ cells, healthy donors produced an average of roughly 11 million reads. Study-wide points: Between the patient and control groups, CD8+ Simpson's diversity did not differ significantly. In common between the patients and the controls were around 29 CD8+ CDR3 sequences.

The CDR3 covers 12 residues. Looked up from germline, CDR1 is SNHLY and CDR2 is FYNNEI. Trimming removed 8 bases at V and 1 base at J, with 5 bases between. Genomic DNA provided the template from which TCR beta VDJ and CDR3 profiles were obtained. Via MiXCR, TCRdb re-called the reads, giving one row per CDR3 protein. This sample has 130,000 or so distinct CDR3 sequences; more than 35% occur once, and the top ten carry 8% to 9%. This clonotype was recorded at least ten times. The antigen remains undetermined. Sequencing was performed on sorted CD4+, CD8+, or CD8+CD57+ T cells (not recorded which) from PBMCs. The V call is TRBV2, the J call TRBJ1-4; D unresolved. This sequence was found in a human donor in good health, serving as a control. DNA for the CDR3: TGTGCCAGCGAATTAACTAATGAAAAACTGTTTTTT. Translating it yields CASELTNEKLFF.